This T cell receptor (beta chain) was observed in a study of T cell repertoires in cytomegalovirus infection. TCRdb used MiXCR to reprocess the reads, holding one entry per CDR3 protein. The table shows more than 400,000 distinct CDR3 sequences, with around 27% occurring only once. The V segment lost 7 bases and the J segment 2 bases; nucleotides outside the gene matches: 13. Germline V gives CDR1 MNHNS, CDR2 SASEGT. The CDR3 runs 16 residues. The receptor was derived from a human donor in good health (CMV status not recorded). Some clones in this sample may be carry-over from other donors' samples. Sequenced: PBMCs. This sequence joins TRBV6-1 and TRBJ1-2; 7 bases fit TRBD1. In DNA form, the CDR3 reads TGTGCCAGCAACGGTCCCAACAGGGGAAAGAACTATGGCTACACCTTC. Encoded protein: CASNGPNRGKNYGYTF.